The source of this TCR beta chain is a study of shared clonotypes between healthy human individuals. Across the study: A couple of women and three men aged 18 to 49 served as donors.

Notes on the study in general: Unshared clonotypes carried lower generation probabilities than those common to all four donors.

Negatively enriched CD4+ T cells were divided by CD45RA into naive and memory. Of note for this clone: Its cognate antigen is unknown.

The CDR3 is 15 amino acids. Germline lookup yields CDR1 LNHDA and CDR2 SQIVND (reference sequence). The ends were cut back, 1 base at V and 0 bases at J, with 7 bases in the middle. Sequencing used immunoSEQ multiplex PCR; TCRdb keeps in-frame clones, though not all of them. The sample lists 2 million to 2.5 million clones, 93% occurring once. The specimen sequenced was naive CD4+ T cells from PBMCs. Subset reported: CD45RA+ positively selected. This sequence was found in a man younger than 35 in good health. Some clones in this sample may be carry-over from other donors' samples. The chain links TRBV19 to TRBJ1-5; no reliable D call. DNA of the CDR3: TGTGCCAGTAGTATAGGAGGGATTAGCAATCAGCCCCAGCATTTT. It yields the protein CASSIGGISNQPQHF.